This TCR beta chain originates from a study of blood T cell repertoires in COVID-19. Study-wide context: Material from acute and convalescent COVID-19 was sourced from the United States, Italy and Spain. PBMCs, B-cell-depleted T cells, or T cells were the source of the cDNA or gDNA that made up the material.

As handled by the study authors: Estimates of nucleated cell counts were drawn from the amplification of reference gene primers. Generated by immunoSEQ multiplex PCR, the TCRdb table keeps only in-frame clones and is missing some. V and J calls and clone size are as listed in that table; D and trimming were resolved from the DNA. The data contain about 250,000 clones, around 88% of them seen just once; the ten biggest clones take up around 6.6%. After removal of 7 bases from V and 0 bases from J, the junction contained 8 bases not matched to a gene. The CDR3 runs to 15 residues. The germline V gene has CDR1 SGDLS and CDR2 YYNGEE. The Seattle patients joined while their infection was active and were tracked longitudinally afterward.

The TCR sequence derives from a woman between 25 and 40 years old with COVID-19, enrolled during active disease. V gene TRBV9 combines with J gene TRBJ2-3; 7 positions agree with TRBD2. Sequencing input: peripheral blood. The CDR3 nucleotides are TGTGCCAGCGAAAGCGGGACTGCTAGCACAGATACGCAGTATTTT. It codes for CASESGTASTDTQYF.